This T cell receptor (beta chain) was retrieved from a study of T cells in Graves' hyperthyroidism and ophthalmopathy. Study background: Peripheral blood specimens were obtained at initial diagnosis, prior to any treatment.

This clonotype has a count of ten or more. Its antigen is unknown. Overall study findings and caveats: The authors' 13 V-J model separated ophthalmopathy from stable hyperthyroidism.

The hyperthyroidism patients had all been newly diagnosed, and their disease duration was under 2 months. Their ages ranged from 18 to 65 years. Each diagnosis drew on symptoms, thyroxine, TRAb, thyroid ultrasound and orbital computed tomography findings. Using RNA transcripts as the source, TCR beta CDR3 regions were amplified. The primer set for the first-round RT-PCR of the TCR CDR3 was HTBI. One entry per CDR3 protein, called by TCRdb with MiXCR from the multiplex PCR reads. Of roughly 510,000 distinct CDR3 sequences listed, around 21% are singletons. The CDR3 totals 12 residues. The V gene lost 10 bases and the J gene lost 10 bases, with 19 bases spanning the gap.

This TCR came from a young man with Graves' hyperthyroidism. Sequencing was done on a sample of blood. The rearrangement links TRBV12-3 or TRBV12-4 to TRBJ1-2; D uncertain. DNA for the CDR3: TGTGCCACTTCTGGGTCCTTTGCCGTCTACACCTTC. Translating it yields CATSGSFAVYTF.